A single sample gave rise to the 10 T cell receptor beta chains below, sequenced in a study of untreated major depressive disorder. Sequencing was performed with immunoSEQ multiplex PCR; in TCRdb, only in-frame clones are kept and a portion is missing. The sample includes approximately 15,000 clones, 90% to 95% seen only once; the top ten take 1.7%. Their specific antigens are unknown. Findings of the study overall: CD4+ T cells from depressed patients used TRBV05-01 (Vbeta 5.1) more often than controls.

The material sequenced was CD4+ T cells from PBMCs. The receptors were gathered from a woman aged 25-40 years with major depressive disorder.

This clone showed up just once. The gene calls are TRBV30 and TRBJ1-2; 7 bases line up with TRBD1. Germline loops: CDR1 GTSNPN, CDR2 SVGIG (reference sequence). With 1 base clipped from V and 1 base from J, the junction kept 0 bases outside the gene matches. This CDR3 is built from 13 residues. The CDR3 sequence is CAWSDRGNYGYTF. The CDR3 nucleotides are TGTGCCTGGAGTGACAGGGGTAACTATGGCTACACCTTC.

V and J are TRBV11-1 and TRBJ2-1; D unclear. Per germline, CDR1 SGHAT and CDR2 FQDESV (reference sequence). Trimming cost V 6 bases and J 8 bases, with 26 bases left between them. This CDR3 has 17 residues. For the CDR3, the DNA is TGTGCCAGCAGTCTAAGCAGAGCAACCCACTCGGGCGATGAGCAGTTCTTC. This encodes CASSLSRATHSGDEQFF. The variable domain in full, completed from reference TRBV11-1 and TRBJ2-1, reads EAEVAQSPRYKITEKSQAVAFWCDPISGHATLYWYRQILGQGPELLVQFQDESVVDDSQLPKDRFSAERLKGVDSTLKIQPAELGDSAMYLCASSLSRATHSGDEQFFGPGTRLTVL.

This clone was seen more than once but under ten times. The rearrangement links TRBV10-3 to TRBJ2-5; the D is unclear. V dropped 1 base and J dropped 2 bases, with 8 bases sitting between them. Germline assignment: CDR1 ENHRY and CDR2 SYGVKD. The CDR3 has 14 residues. The CDR3 DNA follows: TGTGCCATCAGTGAGTTTCAGAGACAAGAGACCCAGTACTTC. Protein sequence: CAISEFQRQETQYF.

This clone was counted once. CDR3 DNA sequence: TGTGCCAGCAGCGCCAGGGACAGCTATAATGAAAAACTGTTTTTT. Protein sequence: CASSARDSYNEKLFF. The V and J genes are TRBV9 and TRBJ1-4, with 7 bases lining up with TRBD1. The CDR3 spans 15 residues. Germline V gene sequence: CDR1 SGDLS, CDR2 YYNGEE. Unmatched junction bases numbered 6, after V lost 3 bases and J lost 4 bases.

The gene calls are TRBV5-1 and TRBJ2-3; D perhaps matches TRBD1 (5 bases). Germline loops: CDR1 SGHRS, CDR2 YFSETQ. V was clipped by 3 bases and J by 0 bases, with 11 bases between them. CDR3 length: 15 residues. CDR3 sequence (DNA): TGCGCCAGCAGCTCCCTACAGGTTAGCACAGATACGCAGTATTTT. Encoded protein: CASSSLQVSTDTQYF. Drawing the rest from reference TRBV5-1 and TRBJ2-3, the complete variable domain is KAGVTQTPRYLIKTRGQQVTLSCSPISGHRSVSWYQQTPGQGLQFLFEYFSETQRNKGNFPGRFSGRQFSNSRSEMNVSTLELGDSALYLCASSSLQVSTDTQYFGPGTRLTVL.

V is TRBV4-1 and J is TRBJ1-5; D not certain. The ends were cut back, 1 base at V and 7 bases at J, with 8 bases in the middle. This CDR3 has 13 residues. Per the germline V gene, CDR1 is MGHRA and CDR2 is YSYEKL. CDR3 region: CASSQGWTQPQHF. CDR3 nucleotides: TGCGCCAGCAGCCAAGGTTGGACCCAGCCCCAGCATTTT.

V usage is TRBV12-5 and J usage is TRBJ1-1; maybe TRBD1 (5 bases). V lost 6 bases, J lost 8 bases, and 16 bases lay in between. The CDR3 has 13 residues. CDR1 is LGHNT and CDR2 is FRNRAP in the germline V gene. The DNA of the CDR3 is TGTGCTAGTGGGCGGGGCCTACTATCCGAAGCTTTCTTT. Translation: CASGRGLLSEAFF.

V usage is TRBV6-5 and J usage is TRBJ2-7; D may be TRBD1 (6 bases). The germline V and J ends were trimmed by 5 bases and 5 bases, with 16 bases remaining between them. The CDR3 has 14 residues. In germline, CDR1 is MNHEY, CDR2 SVGAGI. The CDR3 here is CASSQEDSGNEQYF. The CDR3 region has the DNA TGTGCCAGCAGTCAGGAGGACAGCGGTAACGAGCAGTACTTC.

The chain has TRBV5-1 and TRBJ2-7, with unresolved D. Trimming shortened V by 1 base and J by 0 bases, and 11 bases separated the two germline ends. Germline CDR1 and CDR2: SGHRS and YFSETQ. This CDR3 has 15 residues. CDR3 nucleotides: TGCGCCAGCAGCTTGTCAGCAGGACCCTCCTACGAGCAGTACTTC. Translation gives CASSLSAGPSYEQYF.

This clone was recorded only once. J is TRBJ2-3 and V is TRBV5-1, with D uncertain. The germline V gene has CDR1 SGHRS and CDR2 YFSETQ. The V and J ends lost 0 bases and 4 bases respectively, with 12 bases between them. The CDR3 runs to 15 residues. The CDR3 sequence: CASSLDRQGPDTQYF. CDR3 bases: TGCGCCAGCAGCTTGGACCGCCAAGGCCCAGATACGCAGTATTTT.